This T cell receptor (beta chain) was recovered during a study of T cells in Graves' hyperthyroidism and ophthalmopathy. Overall study context: Peripheral blood samples were taken at initial diagnosis, prior to any treatment.

Germline lookup yields CDR1 SGHRS and CDR2 YFSETQ. The CDR3 runs 13 residues. V dropped 0 bases and J dropped 3 bases, with 7 bases sitting between them. Diagnosis relied on clinical symptoms, serum thyroxine and TRAb, thyroid ultrasound and orbital computed tomography. PBMCs were obtained from under 13 ml fresh peripheral blood. TCR beta CDR3 region amplification was performed from RNA transcripts. First-round RT-PCR with HTBI primers amplified the TCR CDR3 region. TCRdb reprocessed the multiplex PCR reads with MiXCR, giving one entry per CDR3 protein. Of hundreds of thousands of distinct CDR3 sequences listed, about 20% were seen once; the top ten hold approximately 48%.

The V and J genes are TRBV5-1 and TRBJ2-7; D not certain. This sequence was found in a man aged 40-50 years with Graves' ophthalmopathy. The specimen was blood. CDR3 amino acids: CASSLDGFYEQYF. The DNA for the CDR3 is TGCGCCAGCAGCTTGGATGGTTTCTACGAGCAGTACTTC.